This T cell receptor beta chain was captured in a study of OX40 agonist ivuxolimab in advanced cancers. Across the study: Head and neck, renal cell, melanoma or hepatocellular carcinoma were the cancers that dose-escalation patients had.

TCRdb's table, derived via immunoSEQ multiplex PCR, lists solely in-frame clones and lacks some. The sample has 40,000 to 65,000 clones, 88% seen once. This CDR3 spans 13 amino acids. Deletions cut 3 bases from V and 7 bases from J, with 16 bases between. Germline CDR1 reads GTSNPN; CDR2 reads SVGIG (reference sequence). Regarding the study as a whole: Researchers did not establish what antigens the expanded peripheral T cells target. Partial responders receiving 0.1-3.0 mg/kg showed among the lowest clonal expansion.

In the case of this clone: Its antigen is still unknown.

Sequenced here: CD4+ or CD8+ T cells sorted from blood, sampled in a trial of the OX40 agonist ivuxolimab. The rearrangement joins TRBV30 to TRBJ2-7; D perhaps matches TRBD1 (7 bases). The sequence was obtained from an adult with an advanced solid tumor such as melanoma, head and neck, liver or kidney cancer. This CDR3 is CAWRPTGAGEQYF. The CDR3 coding sequence is TGTGCCTGGAGACCTACAGGGGCGGGGGAGCAGTACTTC. The full variable domain, in which reference TRBV30 and TRBJ2-7 provide the parts outside the CDR3, is SQTIHQWPATLVQPVGSPLSLECTVEGTSNPNLYWYRQAAGRGLQLLFYSVGIGQISSEVPQNLSASRPQDRQFILSSKKLLLSDSGFYLCAWRPTGAGEQYFGPGTRLTVT.